This T cell receptor (beta chain) appears in the sequencing data of a study of Tregs in tolerant kidney transplant recipients. Study context: An approximately 3-day belatacept mixed lymphocyte reaction, sometimes plus 5-day graft donor restimulation, preceded CD4+CD25+CD127- sorting.

Study-wide results and limits: The small number of patients limits these findings pending further validation.

The CDR3 is 12 residues long. Germline CDR1 reads SNHLY; CDR2 reads FYNNEI. V lost 4 bases, J lost 3 bases, and 7 bases lay in between. Note on this clone: Its antigen remains unknown.

Assay used: immunoSEQ multiplex PCR; TCRdb lists only in-frame clones, some missing. The sample contains about 44,000 clones, 95% to 96% of which appear only once. The receptor was derived from a human donor in good health. Material: Tregs from blood cultured with allogeneic cells. The chain combines TRBV2 with TRBJ2-7, with unresolved D. The CDR3 DNA sequence: TGTGCCAGCAGTGCTGGCAGCTACGAGCAGTACTTC. This gives the protein CASSAGSYEQYF.